These 19 T cell receptor beta chains share one sample of origin, sequenced in a study of T cell responses to AZD1222 COVID-19 vaccine. Libraries were prepared by immunoSEQ multiplex PCR; TCRdb keeps only in-frame clonotypes and omits some of them. The sample gives 120,000 or so clones, about 90% of which show up once; less than 6.5% is in the top ten. This specimen was peripheral blood, taken on day 0 of AZD1222 vaccination. These receptors were collected from an adult in good health.

The chain links TRBV20-1 to TRBJ1-1; D ambiguous. CDR3 length equals 11 residues. In germline, CDR1 is DFQATT, CDR2 SNEGSKA (reference sequence). Between the trimmed V and J ends, which lost 5 bases and 4 bases, there was a span of 8 bases. CDR3 in amino acids: CSAHGPTEAFF. CDR3 bases: TGCAGTGCTCACGGTCCCACTGAAGCTTTCTTT.

The chain has TRBV15 and TRBJ2-7; D ambiguous. Germline CDR1 reads LNHNV; CDR2 reads YYDKDF (reference sequence). Trimming pared 3 bases from V and 0 bases from J, leaving 6 bases between. CDR3 length: 13 residues. Here the CDR3 DNA reads TGTGCCACCAGCAGCGACACCTCCTACGAGCAGTACTTC. It codes for CATSSDTSYEQYF.

The V call is TRBV7-3, the J call TRBJ1-2; D may be TRBD1 (5 bases). Germline assignment: CDR1 SGHTA and CDR2 FQGTGA. Trimming removed 5 bases at V and 4 bases at J, with 11 bases between. This CDR3 has 13 amino acids. CDR3 loop: CASSPDRRYGYTF. DNA of the CDR3: TGTGCCAGCAGCCCAGACAGACGCTATGGCTACACCTTC.

This chain joins TRBV6-5 and TRBJ1-2; a weak D match, TRBD1 (5 bases). V lost 0 bases, J lost 6 bases, and 17 bases lay in between. Germline V CDR1 and CDR2: MNHEY, SVGAGI. This CDR3 region has 16 residues. Here the CDR3 DNA reads TGTGCCAGCAGTTACTCGGATTTGGGGGACGAGAATGGCTACACCTTC. Its translation: CASSYSDLGDENGYTF.

The chain joins TRBV7-2 to TRBJ1-2, with D maybe TRBD1 (5 bases). Trimming took off 4 bases at V and 5 bases at J, with 11 bases between the two ends. The CDR3 runs 13 residues. Per germline, CDR1 SGHTA and CDR2 FQGNSA. CDR3 bases: TGTGCCAGCAGCTCCGGGACTCCTTATGGCTACACCTTC. As protein: CASSSGTPYGYTF.

The V gene is TRBV2, the J gene TRBJ2-3, with TRBD2 matching 10 bases. The V gene end was trimmed by 5 bases and the J gene end by 3 bases; junction bases not matched to a gene: 5. This CDR3 contains 15 residues. Germline CDR1 and CDR2: SNHLY and FYNNEI. The CDR3 spells CASSPEREGTDTQYF. Here the CDR3 DNA reads TGTGCCAGCAGTCCCGAGCGGGAGGGGACAGATACGCAGTATTTT.

V usage is TRBV5-6 and J usage is TRBJ1-2; no definite D call. This CDR3 has 14 amino acids. Per the germline V gene, CDR1 is SGHDT and CDR2 is YYEEEE. V was shortened by 4 bases and J by 5 bases, with 15 bases between the two germline ends. DNA for the CDR3: TGTGCCAGCAGCGATGGTGGTTCCTGGTATGGCTACACCTTC. Encoded protein: CASSDGGSWYGYTF.

This clone was observed a handful of times. This sequence joins TRBV28 and TRBJ1-2; possibly TRBD1 for D (6 bases). The V and J ends lost 6 bases and 3 bases respectively, with 11 bases between them. This CDR3 comprises 13 residues. The germline V gene encodes CDR1 MDHEN and CDR2 SYDVKM. The CDR3 is CASSTGLDYGYTF. CDR3 in DNA: TGTGCCAGCAGCACAGGGTTGGACTATGGCTACACCTTC.

The rearrangement uses TRBV27 and TRBJ1-6; 10 positions match TRBD1. Per germline, CDR1 MNHEY and CDR2 SMNVEV (reference sequence). The CDR3 loop spans 17 amino acids. Trimming at V came to 2 bases and at J to 6 bases, leaving 7 bases not matched to a gene. CDR3 coding DNA: TGTGCCAGCAGTTTAGAAGGTTGGACAGGGGGTAATTCACCCCTCCACTTT. Translating it yields CASSLEGWTGGNSPLHF.

The chain uses TRBV10-3 and TRBJ1-6, with 7 bases identical to TRBD1. This CDR3 has 14 residues. The germline CDR1 and CDR2 sequences are ENHRY and SYGVKD. Trimming at V came to 6 bases and at J to 7 bases, leaving 6 bases not matched to a gene. CDR3 in DNA: TGTGCCATCAGATCCGGGACAGACAATTCACCCCTCCACTTT. Residues: CAIRSGTDNSPLHF.

This chain connects TRBV30 to TRBJ1-6; no clear D gene. The germline gives CDR1 GTSNPN, CDR2 SVGIG (reference sequence). The CDR3 length is 16 residues. V was clipped by 7 bases and J by 4 bases, with 20 bases between them. CDR3 amino acids: CALDLGSRTYNSPLHF. The CDR3 nucleotides are TGTGCCTTGGATCTGGGCAGCAGAACGTATAATTCACCCCTCCACTTT.

V gene TRBV10-2 combines with J gene TRBJ1-2; D unclear. The length of the CDR3 is 13 residues. Germline-derived CDR1 and CDR2 are WSHSY and SAAADI. The V gene lost 5 bases and the J gene lost 6 bases, with 13 bases spanning the gap. CDR3 protein: CASSSPGKDGYTF. CDR3 in DNA: TGCGCCAGCAGTTCACCCGGGAAGGATGGCTACACCTTC.

The chain combines TRBV5-4 with TRBJ2-3, with D perhaps being TRBD1 or TRBD2 (5 bases each). CDR1 is SGHNT and CDR2 is YYREEE in the germline V gene (reference sequence). Trimming took off 5 bases at V and 6 bases at J, with 16 bases between the two ends. The CDR3 is made up of 14 amino acids. The CDR3 protein is CASRRDGIGDTQYF. CDR3 in DNA: TGTGCCAGCAGACGGGACGGAATTGGGGATACGCAGTATTTT.

The chain is built from TRBV19 and TRBJ2-7; D not resolved. The CDR3 consists of 14 residues. Trimming pared 1 base from V and 0 bases from J, leaving 7 bases between. CDR1 is LNHDA and CDR2 is SQIVND in the germline V gene (reference sequence). The CDR3 bases are TGTGCCAGTAGTATAGTTATGGACTCCTACGAGCAGTACTTC. Translated, it gives CASSIVMDSYEQYF.

J is TRBJ2-2 and V is TRBV3-1 (or the pseudogene TRBV3-2); the match to TRBD2 covers 13 bases. The CDR3 runs 16 residues. Unmatched junction bases numbered 7, after V lost 5 bases and J lost 7 bases. Germline CDR1 and CDR2: LGHDT and YNNKEL (reference sequence). The CDR3 sequence is CASSYGLAGAGGELFF. CDR3 bases: TGTGCCAGCAGCTACGGACTAGCGGGAGCGGGCGGGGAGCTGTTTTTT.

The chain has TRBV6-5 and TRBJ2-3, with 7 bases that match TRBD2. The junction had 5 bases not matched to a gene; V was cut back by 0 bases and J by 5 bases. The CDR3 spans 15 residues. Germline V gives CDR1 MNHEY, CDR2 SVGAGI. The CDR3 loop reads CASSYSQGEGDTQYF. For the CDR3, the DNA is TGTGCCAGCAGTTACTCGCAAGGGGAGGGAGATACGCAGTATTTT.

This clone was counted a single time. The rearrangement uses TRBV30 and TRBJ1-1; 12 bases are a match to TRBD1. Germline CDR1 GTSNPN, CDR2 SVGIG (reference sequence). The CDR3 has 21 amino acids. Unmatched junction bases numbered 22, after V lost 4 bases and J lost 1 base. The DNA for the CDR3 is TGTGCCTGGATCCGCTCCGATTTATTCCCGGGACAGGGGGCGCGGAACACTGAAGCTTTCTTT. Protein sequence: CAWIRSDLFPGQGARNTEAFF.

J is TRBJ2-2 and V is TRBV10-2, with TRBD1 identical over 9 bases. Germline V gives CDR1 WSHSY, CDR2 SAAADI. V dropped 7 bases and J dropped 5; count of bases not matched to a gene: 5. This CDR3 contains 14 residues. In DNA, the CDR3 is TGCGCCAGCACCGGGACAGGGAGGACCGGGGAGCTGTTTTTT. Protein: CASTGTGRTGELFF.

The chain recombines TRBV28 with TRBJ2-7; 10 bases map to TRBD1. Losses at the gene ends were 7 bases for V and 4 bases for J; bases not matched to a gene: 7. The CDR3 length is 14 residues. CDR1 and CDR2 (germline): MDHEN, SYDVKM. CDR3 DNA: TGTGCCAGCACGACCGGGACAGGGGTATACGAGCAGTACTTC. This encodes CASTTGTGVYEQYF.